This note documents a single T cell receptor beta chain sequence. Its antigen is currently unknown. The identical CDR3 is also encoded by other nucleotide sequences in the sample. The sample belongs to a study of beta chain features in type 1 diabetes. Study findings and constraints: At VDJ recombination sites, type 1 diabetes patients had fewer insertions and more deleted nucleotides. Compared to healthy donors, patients appeared to have naive, central memory and Treg TCRB repertoires that were more alike.

The isolated RNA, all of it, was reverse transcribed, so expressed TCRB transcripts were what got sequenced. Method: immunoSEQ multiplex PCR; TCRdb's copy keeps in-frame clones and lacks some. The sample records hundreds of thousands of clones, around 15% being singletons. V lost 4 bases to trimming and J lost 10 bases, with 14 bases between them. The V gene's germline CDR1 is SGHTA and CDR2 FQGNSA. This CDR3 has 13 amino acids. The receptor was isolated from a man aged 25 to 45 in good health. The sequenced material came from central memory CD4+ T cells from blood. The gene calls are TRBV7-2 and TRBJ2-1, with D possibly matching TRBD1 (6 bases). The chain's CDR3 is CASSSSAGAEQFF. CDR3 nucleotide sequence: TGTGCCAGCAGCTCCTCCGCAGGGGCGGAGCAGTTCTTC.